The clone carrying this T cell receptor beta chain was recorded a few times. Its antigen is unknown. TCRdb used MiXCR to reprocess the reads, holding one entry per CDR3 protein. Seen here are about 220,000 distinct CDR3 sequences, 35% to 40% observed once, and the top ten hold roughly three fifths. The CDR3 extends over 14 amino acids. With V trimmed by 5 bases and J by 6 bases, 7 bases remained unmatched. The data stem from a study of T cell repertoires in cytomegalovirus infection. Study at large: CMV epitopes used comprised recently identified HLA-C-restricted ones and well-studied HLA-B-restricted ones. It can be stated that public TCR beta signatures indicated CMV infection as well as a matching HLA type.

Overall study findings and caveats: There were HLA-C-restricted CMV-specific TCR beta clonotypes dominating the ex vivo response. Cumulative frequency of public TCR beta families picked out carriers of CMV plus the relevant HLA.

The chain couples TRBV12-3 or TRBV12-4 to TRBJ2-3, with TRBD1 matching 8 bases. The sequence derives from a human donor in good health (CMV status not recorded). Some clones in this sample may be carry-over from other donors' samples. The specimen was CD8+ T cells from cultured PBMCs, collected from culture after CMV antigen stimulation. The CDR3 region is CASSRRTGSDTQYF. The CDR3 nucleotides are TGTGCCAGCAGTAGACGGACAGGGTCCGATACGCAGTATTTT.